This T cell receptor (beta chain) comes out of a study of T cells expressing NK-cell markers. TCR beta libraries carry UMIs added by 5'RACE template switching. Using the 5' RACE reads, TCRdb records one entry per CDR3 protein without DNA. The listing records under 500,000 distinct CDR3 sequences. The sample consisted of blood T cells: a sorted CD56 or NKG2C T cell subset, CD4+ or CD8+ T cells, or bulk PBMC T cells (not recorded which). The clonotype comes from a woman aged 18 to 75 in good health.

CDR3 region: CSARDFAAYEQYF. This sequence joins TRBV20-1 and TRBJ2-7. Per germline, CDR1 DFQATT and CDR2 SNEGSKA (reference sequence). The CDR3 loop spans 13 amino acids.